These 8 T cell receptor beta chains share one sample of origin, sequenced in a study of cytomegalovirus exposure and HLA in healthy donors. The PCR was carried out with 60 Vbeta primers and 13 Jbeta primers. The method was immunoSEQ multiplex PCR; TCRdb's version includes in-frame clones alone and lacks a portion of them. The repertoire includes tens of thousands of clones, approximately 83% of them detected once, and around 4.1% sits in the top ten. Sequenced sample: PBMCs. The receptors originated from a man under 40 in good health and CMV-seronegative.

This clone was observed a handful of times. This chain connects TRBV6-5 to TRBJ1-4; weak D call: TRBD1 (5 bases). Per the germline V gene, CDR1 is MNHEY and CDR2 is SVGAGI. CDR3 length: 13 amino acids. The V end lost 8 bases, the J end lost 3 bases, and 10 bases lay between the germline ends. The DNA for the CDR3 is TGTGCCAGCGGGGGGGATGCTAATGAAAAACTGTTTTTT. It encodes CASGGDANEKLFF.

The chain couples TRBV18 to TRBJ1-5, with D perhaps TRBD1 (5 bases). The CDR3 consists of 14 residues. Germline CDR1 and CDR2: KGHSH and LQKENI. Trimming removed 2 bases at V and 9 bases at J, with 14 bases between. CDR3 loop: CASSPSLQGWPQHF. The CDR3 DNA reads as TGTGCCAGCTCACCAAGTCTCCAGGGATGGCCCCAGCATTTT. The whole variable domain, remainder taken from reference TRBV18 and TRBJ1-5, is NAGVMQNPRHLVRRRGQEARLRCSPMKGHSHVYWYRQLPEEGLKFMVYLQKENIIDESGMPKERFSAEFPKEGPSILRIQQVVRGDSAAYFCASSPSLQGWPQHFGDGTRLSIL.

This rearrangement joins TRBV27 to TRBJ1-4; 8 bases are shared with TRBD1. This CDR3 has 14 amino acids. Losses at the gene ends were 3 bases for V and 8 bases for J; bases not matched to a gene: 5. From germline, CDR1 is MNHEY and CDR2 SMNVEV (reference sequence). For the CDR3, the DNA is TGTGCCAGCAGTTTTACAGGGGGGAGGGAAAAACTGTTTTTT. As protein: CASSFTGGREKLFF. Full variable domain (outside the CDR3, taken from reference TRBV27 and TRBJ1-4): EAQVTQNPRYLITVTGKKLTVTCSQNMNHEYMSWYRQDPGLGLRQIYYSMNVEVTDKGDVPEGYKVSRKEKRNFPLILESPSPNQTSLYFCASSFTGGREKLFFGSGTQLSVL.

The chain has TRBV18 and TRBJ1-2, with a weak D call TRBD1 (5 bases). This CDR3 is 16 amino acids long. V lost 4 bases and J lost 6, with 21 bases in between. Germline V lookup: CDR1 KGHSH, CDR2 LQKENI. CDR3: CASSRKRVQGFDGYTF. The CDR3 DNA follows: TGTGCCAGCTCACGGAAGCGGGTCCAGGGTTTCGATGGCTACACCTTC. The full variable domain, its missing parts supplied by reference TRBV18 and TRBJ1-2, is NAGVMQNPRHLVRRRGQEARLRCSPMKGHSHVYWYRQLPEEGLKFMVYLQKENIIDESGMPKERFSAEFPKEGPSILRIQQVVRGDSAAYFCASSRKRVQGFDGYTFGSGTRLTVV.

This chain connects TRBV5-6 to TRBJ2-5, with 8 positions matching TRBD2. The CDR3 is made up of 15 amino acids. The germline V gene has CDR1 SGHDT and CDR2 YYEEEE. V gave up 0 bases and J gave up 5 bases; unmatched junction bases: 6. In DNA form, the CDR3 reads TGTGCCAGCAGCTTGGGGGGAGCGGGAGTGGAGACCCAGTACTTC. Amino acids: CASSLGGAGVETQYF.

The rearrangement uses TRBV5-6 and TRBJ2-3; 14 nucleotides agree with TRBD2. This CDR3 has 16 amino acids. V shed 4 bases, J shed 2 bases, and the junction held 3 bases outside the gene matches. CDR1 is SGHDT, CDR2 YYEEEE, per germline. The CDR3 is CASSRLAGGPTDTQYF. The CDR3, as DNA: TGTGCCAGCAGCCGACTAGCGGGAGGGCCCACAGATACGCAGTATTTT.

The chain recombines TRBV2 with TRBJ2-3; TRBD2 matches at 9 bases. Losses at the gene ends were 6 bases for V and 0 bases for J; bases not matched to a gene: 7. The V gene's germline CDR1 is SNHLY and CDR2 FYNNEI. The CDR3 sequence is 16 residues long. As DNA, the CDR3 is TGTGCCAGCAGAGGTACTAGCGGGCTGAGCACAGATACGCAGTATTTT. It codes for CASRGTSGLSTDTQYF.

The chain joins TRBV18 to TRBJ2-5; TRBD1 matches 7 bases. The J call is doubtful: the DNA matches TRBJ2-7 better. From germline, CDR1 is KGHSH and CDR2 LQKENI. This CDR3 contains 14 residues. Here the CDR3 reads CASSPKQGYYEQYF. CDR3 in DNA: TGTGCCAGCTCACCGAAACAGGGGTACTACGAGCAGTACTTC.